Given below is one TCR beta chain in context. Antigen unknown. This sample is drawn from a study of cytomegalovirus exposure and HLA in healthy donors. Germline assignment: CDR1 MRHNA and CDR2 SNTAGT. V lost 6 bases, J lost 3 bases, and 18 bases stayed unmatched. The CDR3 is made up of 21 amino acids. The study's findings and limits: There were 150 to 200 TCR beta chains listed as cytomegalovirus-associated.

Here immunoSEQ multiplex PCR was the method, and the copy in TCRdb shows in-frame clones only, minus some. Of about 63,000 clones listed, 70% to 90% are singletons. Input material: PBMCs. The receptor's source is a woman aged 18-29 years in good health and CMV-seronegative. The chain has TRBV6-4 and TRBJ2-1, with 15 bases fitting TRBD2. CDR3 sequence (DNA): TGTGCCAGCAGAGACGCCCCCCCGGGACTAGCGGGAGGCGCCATCTACAATGAGCAGTTCTTC. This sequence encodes CASRDAPPGLAGGAIYNEQFF.